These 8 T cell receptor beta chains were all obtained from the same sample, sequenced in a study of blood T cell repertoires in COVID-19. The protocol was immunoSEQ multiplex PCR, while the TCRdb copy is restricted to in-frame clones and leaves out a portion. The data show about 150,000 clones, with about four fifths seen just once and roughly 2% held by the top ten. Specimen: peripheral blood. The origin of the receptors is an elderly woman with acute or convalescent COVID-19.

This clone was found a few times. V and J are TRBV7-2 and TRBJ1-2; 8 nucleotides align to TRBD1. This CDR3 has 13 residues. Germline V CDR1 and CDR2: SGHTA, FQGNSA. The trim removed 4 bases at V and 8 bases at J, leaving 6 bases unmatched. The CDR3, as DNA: TGTGCCAGCAGCTCCGGACAGGGATCGGGCTACACCTTC. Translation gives CASSSGQGSGYTF.

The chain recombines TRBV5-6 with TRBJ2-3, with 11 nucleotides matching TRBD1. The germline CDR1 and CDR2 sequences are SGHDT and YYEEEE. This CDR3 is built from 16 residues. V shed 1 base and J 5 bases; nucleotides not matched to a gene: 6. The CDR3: CASSLRGTGGGDTQYF. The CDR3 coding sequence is TGTGCCAGCAGCTTGAGGGGGACAGGGGGAGGAGATACGCAGTATTTT.

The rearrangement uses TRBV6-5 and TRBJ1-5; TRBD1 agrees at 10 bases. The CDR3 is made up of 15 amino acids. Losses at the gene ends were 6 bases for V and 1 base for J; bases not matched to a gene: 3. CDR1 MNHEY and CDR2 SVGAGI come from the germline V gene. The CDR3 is CASRLDRGSNQPQHF. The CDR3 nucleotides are TGTGCCAGCAGGCTGGACAGGGGGAGCAATCAGCCCCAGCATTTT.

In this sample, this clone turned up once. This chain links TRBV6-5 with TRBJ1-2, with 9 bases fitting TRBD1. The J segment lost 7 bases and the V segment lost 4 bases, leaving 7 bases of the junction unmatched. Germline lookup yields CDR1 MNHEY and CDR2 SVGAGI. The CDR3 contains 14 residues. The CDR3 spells CASSFSGTGSGYTF. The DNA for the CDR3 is TGTGCCAGCAGTTTCTCCGGGACAGGGAGTGGCTACACCTTC.

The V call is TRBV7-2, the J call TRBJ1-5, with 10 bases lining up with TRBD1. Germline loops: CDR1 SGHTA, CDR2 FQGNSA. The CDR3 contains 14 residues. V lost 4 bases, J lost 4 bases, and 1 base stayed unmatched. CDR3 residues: CASSWGQGNQPQHF. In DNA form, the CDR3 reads TGTGCCAGCAGCTGGGGACAGGGGAATCAGCCCCAGCATTTT.

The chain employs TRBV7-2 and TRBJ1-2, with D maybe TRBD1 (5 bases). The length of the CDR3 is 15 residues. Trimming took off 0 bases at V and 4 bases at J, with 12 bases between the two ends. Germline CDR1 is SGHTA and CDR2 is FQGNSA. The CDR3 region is CASSLAGDGPYGYTF. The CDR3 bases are TGTGCCAGCAGCTTAGCAGGGGATGGGCCCTATGGCTACACCTTC. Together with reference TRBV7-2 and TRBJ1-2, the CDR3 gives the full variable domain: GAGVSQSPSNKVTEKGKDVELRCDPISGHTALYWYRQSLGQGLEFLIYFQGNSAPDKSGLPSDRFSAERTGGSVSTLTIQRTQQEDSAVYLCASSLAGDGPYGYTFGSGTRLTVV.

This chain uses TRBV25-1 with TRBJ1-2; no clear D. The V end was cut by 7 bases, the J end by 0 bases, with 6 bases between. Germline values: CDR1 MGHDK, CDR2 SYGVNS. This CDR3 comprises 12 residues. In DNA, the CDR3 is TGTGCCAGCACGGGTTCTAACTATGGCTACACCTTC. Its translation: CASTGSNYGYTF.

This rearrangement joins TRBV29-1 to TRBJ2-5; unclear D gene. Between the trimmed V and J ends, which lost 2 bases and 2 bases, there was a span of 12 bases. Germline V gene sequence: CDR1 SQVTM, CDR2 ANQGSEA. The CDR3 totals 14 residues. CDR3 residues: CSVEMGYGQETQYF. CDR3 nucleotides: TGCAGCGTTGAAATGGGTTACGGGCAAGAGACCCAGTACTTC. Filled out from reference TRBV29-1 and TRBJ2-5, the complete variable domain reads SAVISQKPSRDICQRGTSLTIQCQVDSQVTMMFWYRQQPGQSLTLIATANQGSEATYESGFVIDKFPISRPNLTFSTLTVSNMSPEDSSIYLCSVEMGYGQETQYFGPGTRLLVL.